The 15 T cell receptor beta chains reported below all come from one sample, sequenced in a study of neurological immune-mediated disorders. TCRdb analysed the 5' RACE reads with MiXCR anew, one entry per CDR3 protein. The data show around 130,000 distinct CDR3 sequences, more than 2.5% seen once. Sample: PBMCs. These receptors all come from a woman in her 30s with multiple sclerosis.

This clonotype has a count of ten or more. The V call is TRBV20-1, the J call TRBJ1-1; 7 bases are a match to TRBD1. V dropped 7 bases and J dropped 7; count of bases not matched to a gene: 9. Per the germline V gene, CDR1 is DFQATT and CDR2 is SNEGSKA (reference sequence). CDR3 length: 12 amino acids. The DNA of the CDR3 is TGCAGTGTTATGGGACAGTCGGTTGAAGCTTTCTTT. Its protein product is CSVMGQSVEAFF.

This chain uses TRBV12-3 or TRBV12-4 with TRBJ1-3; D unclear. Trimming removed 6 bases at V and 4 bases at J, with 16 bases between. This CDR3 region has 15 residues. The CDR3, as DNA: TGTGCCAGCAGGGGCAACCGACAAATAGGAAACACCATATATTTT. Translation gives CASRGNRQIGNTIYF.

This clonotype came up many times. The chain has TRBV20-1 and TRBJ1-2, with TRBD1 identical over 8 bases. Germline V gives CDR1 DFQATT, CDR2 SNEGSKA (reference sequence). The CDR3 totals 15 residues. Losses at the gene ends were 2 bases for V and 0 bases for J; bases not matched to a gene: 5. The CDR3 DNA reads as TGCAGTGCTAGATTCACAGGGGGGGCTAACTATGGCTACACCTTC. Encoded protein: CSARFTGGANYGYTF.

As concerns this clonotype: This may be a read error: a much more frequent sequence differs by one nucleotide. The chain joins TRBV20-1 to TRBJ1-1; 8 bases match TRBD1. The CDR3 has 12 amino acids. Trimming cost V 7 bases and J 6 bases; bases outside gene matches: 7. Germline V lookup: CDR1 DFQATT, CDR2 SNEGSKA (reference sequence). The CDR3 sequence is CSVADRGPEAFF. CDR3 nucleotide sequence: TGCAGTGTGGCCGACAGGGGCCCTGAAGCTTTCTTT.

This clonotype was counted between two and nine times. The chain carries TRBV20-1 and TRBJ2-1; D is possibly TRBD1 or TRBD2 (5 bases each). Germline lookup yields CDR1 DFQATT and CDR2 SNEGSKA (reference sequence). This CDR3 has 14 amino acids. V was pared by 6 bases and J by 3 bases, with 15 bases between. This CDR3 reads CSATPGPNYNEQFF. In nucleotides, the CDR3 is TGCAGTGCCACGCCGGGACCCAACTACAATGAGCAGTTCTTC.

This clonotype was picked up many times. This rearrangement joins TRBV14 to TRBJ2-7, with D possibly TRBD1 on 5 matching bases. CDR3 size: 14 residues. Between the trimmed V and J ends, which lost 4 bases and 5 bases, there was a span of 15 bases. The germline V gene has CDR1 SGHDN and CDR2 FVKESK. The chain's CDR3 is CASSPLGARNEQYF. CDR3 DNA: TGTGCCAGCAGCCCCCTAGGGGCTAGAAACGAGCAGTACTTC.

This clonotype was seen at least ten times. CDR3 protein: CAISESAGQGGYTF. As DNA, the CDR3 is TGTGCCATCAGTGAGTCGGCAGGACAAGGGGGCTACACCTTC. The V and J genes are TRBV10-3 and TRBJ1-2; maybe TRBD1 (5 bases). V was cut by 0 bases and J by 8 bases, with 13 bases left in between. The CDR3 consists of 14 residues. Germline CDR1 and CDR2: ENHRY and SYGVKD.

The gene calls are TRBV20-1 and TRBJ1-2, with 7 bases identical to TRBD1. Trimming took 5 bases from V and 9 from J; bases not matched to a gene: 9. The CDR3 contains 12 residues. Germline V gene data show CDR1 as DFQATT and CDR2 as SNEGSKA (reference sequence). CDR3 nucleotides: TGCAGTGCTGTCCCGGGACAGTCTCGCTACACCTTC. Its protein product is CSAVPGQSRYTF.

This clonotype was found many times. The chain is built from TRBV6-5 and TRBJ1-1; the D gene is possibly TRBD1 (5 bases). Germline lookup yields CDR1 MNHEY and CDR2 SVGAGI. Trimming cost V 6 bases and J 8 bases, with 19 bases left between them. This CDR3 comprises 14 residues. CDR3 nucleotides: TGTGCCAGCAGAGAAAGAACTCAGGGCTCCGAAGCTTTCTTT. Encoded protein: CASRERTQGSEAFF.

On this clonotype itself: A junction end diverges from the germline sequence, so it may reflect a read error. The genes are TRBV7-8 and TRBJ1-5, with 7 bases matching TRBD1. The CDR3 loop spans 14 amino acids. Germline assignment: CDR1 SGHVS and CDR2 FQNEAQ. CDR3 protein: CASSFRGPNKTQNF. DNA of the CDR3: TGTGCCAGCAGCTTTAGGGGGCCCAATAAGACCCAGAATTTT. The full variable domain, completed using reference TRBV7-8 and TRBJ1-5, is GAGVSQSPRYKVAKRGQDVALRCDPISGHVSLFWYQQALGQGPEFLTYFQNEAQLDKSGLPSDRFFAERPEGSVSTLKIQRTQQEDSAVYLCASSFRGPNKTQNFGDGTRLSIL.

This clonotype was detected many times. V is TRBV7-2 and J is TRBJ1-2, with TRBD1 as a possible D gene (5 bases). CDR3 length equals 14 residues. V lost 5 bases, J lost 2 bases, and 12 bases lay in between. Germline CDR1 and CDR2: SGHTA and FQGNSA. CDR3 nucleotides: TGTGCCAGCAGCCAAACCCAGGGAAACTATGGCTACACCTTC. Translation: CASSQTQGNYGYTF. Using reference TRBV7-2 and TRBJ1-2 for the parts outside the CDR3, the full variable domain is GAGVSQSPSNKVTEKGKDVELRCDPISGHTALYWYRQSLGQGLEFLIYFQGNSAPDKSGLPSDRFSAERTGGSVSTLTIQRTQQEDSAVYLCASSQTQGNYGYTFGSGTRLTVV.

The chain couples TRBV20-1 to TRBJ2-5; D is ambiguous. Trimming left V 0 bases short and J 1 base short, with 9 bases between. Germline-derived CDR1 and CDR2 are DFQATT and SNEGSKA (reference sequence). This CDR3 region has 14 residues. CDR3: CSARDRTPQETQYF. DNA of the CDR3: TGCAGTGCTAGAGATAGGACCCCCCAAGAGACCCAGTACTTC.

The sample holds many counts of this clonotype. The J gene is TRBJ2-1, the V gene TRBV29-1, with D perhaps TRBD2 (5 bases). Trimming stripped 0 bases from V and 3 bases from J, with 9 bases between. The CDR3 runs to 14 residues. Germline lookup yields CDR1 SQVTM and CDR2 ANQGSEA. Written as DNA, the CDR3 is TGCAGCGTTGAAGAATGGAGGAACTACAATGAGCAGTTCTTC. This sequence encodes CSVEEWRNYNEQFF.

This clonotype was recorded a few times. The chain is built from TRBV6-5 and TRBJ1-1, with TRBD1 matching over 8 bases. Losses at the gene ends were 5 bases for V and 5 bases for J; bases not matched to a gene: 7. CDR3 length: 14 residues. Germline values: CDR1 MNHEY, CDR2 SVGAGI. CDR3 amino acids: CASSLRTGFTEAFF. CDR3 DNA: TGTGCCAGCAGTCTACGGACAGGGTTTACTGAAGCTTTCTTT.

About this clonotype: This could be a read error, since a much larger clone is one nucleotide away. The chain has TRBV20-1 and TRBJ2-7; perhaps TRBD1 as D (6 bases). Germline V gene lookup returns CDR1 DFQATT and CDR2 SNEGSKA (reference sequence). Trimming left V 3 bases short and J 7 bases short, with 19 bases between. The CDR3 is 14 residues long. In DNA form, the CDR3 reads TGCAGTGCTAGCGTTCAGGGGATGGGTAAAGAGCAGTACTTC. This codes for CSASVQGMGKEQYF.